The 26 T cell receptor beta chains in this list originate from one sample, sequenced in a study of CD8+CD57+ T cells in acquired aplastic anemia. CD8+CD57+ cell expansion, shown by flow cytometry, had occurred in the patients selected for sequencing. Profiling of TCR beta VDJ combinations and CDR3 sequences used genomic DNA as template. Each CDR3 protein is one row after TCRdb ran MiXCR on the reads. Here the sample spans 150,000 or so distinct CDR3 sequences, 52% being singletons. Sequenced material: sorted CD4+, CD8+, or CD8+CD57+ T cells (not recorded which) from PBMCs. Receptor source: a human donor with aplastic anemia.

This chain uses TRBV10-3 with TRBJ2-7; 9 bases map to TRBD1. After removal of 4 bases from V and 5 bases from J, the junction contained 12 bases not matched to a gene. Germline lookup yields CDR1 ENHRY and CDR2 SYGVKD. This CDR3 has 16 residues. The CDR3 loop reads CAISGFLGQGSHEQYF. The CDR3 DNA is TGTGCCATCAGTGGCTTTCTAGGACAGGGGTCCCACGAGCAGTACTTC.

This clonotype was found once. This chain links TRBV9 with TRBJ2-2, with D perhaps matching TRBD1 (5 bases). The CDR3 extends over 15 amino acids. Looked up from germline, CDR1 is SGDLS and CDR2 is YYNGEE. The V end lost 3 bases, the J end lost 1 base, and 10 bases lay between the germline ends. Here the CDR3 reads CASSALQGNTGELFF. CDR3 in DNA: TGTGCCAGCAGCGCCCTCCAGGGGAACACCGGGGAGCTGTTTTTT.

In this sample, this clonotype turned up many times. The rearrangement links TRBV6-1 to TRBJ2-1; unclear D gene. Between the trimmed V and J ends, which lost 3 bases and 2 bases, there was a span of 14 bases. The CDR3 contains 16 residues. Germline assignment: CDR1 MNHNS and CDR2 SASEGT. The CDR3 sequence is CASSERVGYPYNEQFF. DNA for the CDR3: TGTGCCAGCAGTGAGCGAGTAGGGTACCCCTACAATGAGCAGTTCTTC.

This clonotype has only one observation. Given a much more abundant clone one base away, this may be a read error. V is TRBV5-4 and J is TRBJ1-2; D gene ambiguous. The CDR3 loop spans 15 amino acids. Trimming took off 1 base at V and 0 bases at J, with 10 bases between the two ends. CDR1 and CDR2 (germline): SGHNT, YYREEE (reference sequence). CDR3 sequence reads: CASSLWPATNYGYTF. CDR3 in DNA: TGTGCCAGCAGCTTGTGGCCGGCAACTAACTATGGCTACACCTTC.

A few counts support this clonotype. Relative to the germline gene, one junction end is altered; a read error may explain this. V gene TRBV11-2 combines with J gene TRBJ2-5; maybe TRBD1 (5 bases). Near its end, the DNA agrees better with TRBJ2-1, so the J call may be wrong. The CDR3 contains 17 residues. Germline-derived CDR1 and CDR2 are SGHAT and FQNNGV. As DNA, the CDR3 is TGTGCCAGCAGCTTAGAGCCAGGGCCCCTCTCCTACAATGGGCAGTTCTTC. Protein sequence: CASSLEPGPLSYNGQFF.

This chain joins TRBV11-1 and TRBJ2-1; D may be TRBD2 (6 bases). Trimming cost V 2 bases and J 2 bases, with 10 bases left between them. The CDR3 is made up of 15 amino acids. Germline CDR1 and CDR2: SGHAT and FQDESV (reference sequence). The CDR3 here is CASSLSAGPYNEQFF. CDR3 nucleotide sequence: TGTGCCAGCAGCTTATCGGCGGGACCCTACAATGAGCAGTTCTTC. Filled out from reference TRBV11-1 and TRBJ2-1, the complete variable domain reads EAEVAQSPRYKITEKSQAVAFWCDPISGHATLYWYRQILGQGPELLVQFQDESVVDDSQLPKDRFSAERLKGVDSTLKIQPAELGDSAMYLCASSLSAGPYNEQFFGPGTRLTVL.

Ten or more counts support this clonotype. The chain carries TRBV13 and TRBJ2-1; maybe TRBD1 (6 bases). The germline V gene encodes CDR1 PRHDT and CDR2 FYEKMQ (reference sequence). V was cut by 4 bases and J by 15 bases, with 13 bases left in between. The CDR3 spans 11 residues. The CDR3 sequence is CASSWGPNRFF. The CDR3 nucleotides read TGTGCCAGCAGCTGGGGGCCGAACAGGTTCTTC.

The V gene is TRBV13, the J gene TRBJ2-3, with 10 bases fitting TRBD2. The CDR3 is 15 amino acids. The V gene end was trimmed by 2 bases and the J gene end by 5 bases; junction bases not matched to a gene: 4. Looked up from germline, CDR1 is PRHDT and CDR2 is FYEKMQ (reference sequence). The CDR3 is CASSLRLAGVDTQYF. CDR3 in DNA: TGTGCCAGCAGCTTACGGCTAGCGGGGGTAGATACGCAGTATTTT.

This clonotype has a single count. The chain recombines TRBV11-1 with TRBJ1-1, with a tentative D call TRBD1 (5 bases). From germline, CDR1 is SGHAT and CDR2 FQDESV (reference sequence). Between the trimmed V and J ends, which lost 7 bases and 0 bases, there was a span of 21 bases. The CDR3 is 17 residues long. CDR3 loop: CASNTPGLRALNTEAFF. The CDR3 DNA reads as TGTGCCAGCAACACCCCAGGGCTGAGGGCATTGAACACTGAAGCTTTCTTT.

This clonotype was counted at least ten times. The chain has TRBV5-4 and TRBJ2-1, with TRBD2 matching 11 bases. Germline V gene data show CDR1 as SGHNT and CDR2 as YYREEE (reference sequence). This CDR3 spans 16 amino acids. V gave up 2 bases and J gave up 2 bases; unmatched junction bases: 3. The CDR3 reads CASSFGTSGTYNEQFF. Written as DNA, the CDR3 is TGTGCCAGCAGCTTCGGGACTAGCGGCACCTACAATGAGCAGTTCTTC.

V gene TRBV9 combines with J gene TRBJ2-7; 8 bases agree with TRBD1. The CDR3 sequence is 14 residues long. The junction had 3 bases not matched to a gene; V was cut back by 2 bases and J by 2 bases. The V gene's germline CDR1 is SGDLS and CDR2 YYNGEE. The CDR3 DNA sequence: TGTGCCAGCAGCGTTGGCAGGGGGCCCTACGAGCAGTACTTC. Protein sequence: CASSVGRGPYEQYF.

The rearrangement joins TRBV6-1 to TRBJ1-6, with a possible D match to TRBD1 (6 bases). Germline CDR1 is MNHNS and CDR2 is SASEGT. This CDR3 is 13 amino acids long. Trimming removed 6 bases from V and 13 bases from J, with 16 bases in between. CDR3 sequence: CASRTGPVGPLHF. For the CDR3, the DNA is TGTGCCAGCAGGACAGGCCCGGTGGGGCCCCTCCACTTT.

In this sample, this clonotype turned up many times. The genes are TRBV7-8 and TRBJ2-7, with D possibly TRBD1 on 5 matching bases. V lost 1 base and J lost 3, with 7 bases in between. The CDR3 covers 13 residues. Germline V gene sequence: CDR1 SGHVS, CDR2 FQNEAQ. The CDR3 DNA reads TGTGCCAGCAGCTTAGACAGGAACTACGAGCAGTACTTC. The encoded protein is CASSLDRNYEQYF.

At least ten counts were recorded for this clonotype. The CDR3 region has the DNA TGTGCCAGCAGCCTCGGTATGGGGGGGGGCGATGAGGTCTCCTACGAGCAGTACTTC. This sequence encodes CASSLGMGGGDEVSYEQYF. This chain connects TRBV9 to TRBJ2-7; tentative D call: TRBD2 (7 bases). CDR3 length: 19 residues. The V gene lost 4 bases and the J gene lost 0 bases, with 26 bases spanning the gap. Germline CDR1 reads SGDLS; CDR2 reads YYNGEE.

This clonotype was seen more than once but under ten times. This rearrangement joins TRBV6-2 or TRBV6-3 to TRBJ2-1; D may match TRBD1 or TRBD2 (6 bases each). The V gene lost 0 bases and the J gene lost 0 bases, with 18 bases spanning the gap. The CDR3 runs to 19 residues. Germline loops: CDR1 MNHEY, CDR2 SVGEGT. The CDR3 nucleotides are TGTGCCAGCAGTTACTCGGGGGGCTTAGAGCGCGACTCCTACAATGAGCAGTTCTTC. Residues: CASSYSGGLERDSYNEQFF.

The chain uses TRBV20-1 and TRBJ2-7; the match to TRBD2 covers 7 bases. CDR1 is DFQATT and CDR2 is SNEGSKA in the germline V gene (reference sequence). V was pared by 7 bases and J by 1 base, with 13 bases of the junction left unmatched. This CDR3 region has 15 residues. CDR3 in DNA: TGCAGTGGGTTTAAGGCGGGAGTTGGATCCTACGAGCAGTACTTC. Amino acids: CSGFKAGVGSYEQYF.

Ten or more counts support this clonotype. The chain has TRBV19 and TRBJ1-2; D might be TRBD1 (6 bases). V was pared by 5 bases and J by 8 bases, with 15 bases between. CDR1 and CDR2 from the germline V gene are LNHDA and SQIVND (reference sequence). The CDR3 sequence is 13 residues long. CDR3 protein: CASSFGGGEGYTF. CDR3 nucleotides: TGTGCCAGTAGTTTTGGCGGGGGCGAAGGCTACACCTTC.

This clonotype was recorded only once. At one boundary the junction diverges from the germline segment, which might be a read error. The chain recombines TRBV10-3 with TRBJ2-2, with 7 bases aligning to TRBD2. This CDR3 comprises 14 residues. The germline gives CDR1 ENHRY, CDR2 SYGVKD. The CDR3 sequence is CASSRGGNTGELLF. The CDR3 coding sequence is TGTGCCAGCTCTCGGGGAGGGAACACCGGGGAGCTGCTTTTT.

The chain links TRBV3-1 to TRBJ2-7; 10 nucleotides align to TRBD1. The length of the CDR3 is 15 residues. The germline V gene has CDR1 LGHDT and CDR2 YNNKEL (reference sequence). The V and J ends lost 0 bases and 7 bases, in that order; junction bases with no gene match: 6. The CDR3 loop is CASSQDIGQGGEQYF. In nucleotides, the CDR3 is TGTGCCAGCAGCCAAGATATAGGACAGGGGGGGGAGCAGTACTTC.

The V call is TRBV24-1, the J call TRBJ1-2; 8 positions match TRBD1. The CDR3 extends over 14 amino acids. J was trimmed by 6 bases and V by 2 bases; bases with no gene match: 4. Germline V lookup: CDR1 KGHDR, CDR2 SFDVKD. CDR3 coding DNA: TGTGCCACCAGTGATTCGGACAGGGTCGATGGCTACACCTTC. As protein: CATSDSDRVDGYTF.

This clonotype appeared a single time. This chain links TRBV7-2 with TRBJ2-7; maybe TRBD1 (5 bases). CDR3 length: 12 amino acids. In germline, CDR1 is SGHTA, CDR2 FQGNSA. V gave up 4 bases and J gave up 5 bases, with 9 bases separating them. The CDR3: CASSWTQDEQYF. The CDR3 DNA sequence: TGTGCCAGCAGCTGGACACAAGACGAGCAGTACTTC. Full variable domain (remainder filled in from reference TRBV7-2 and TRBJ2-7): GAGVSQSPSNKVTEKGKDVELRCDPISGHTALYWYRQSLGQGLEFLIYFQGNSAPDKSGLPSDRFSAERTGGSVSTLTIQRTQQEDSAVYLCASSWTQDEQYFGPGTRLTVT.

The chain combines TRBV2 with TRBJ2-1; the D gene could be TRBD1 or TRBD2 (5 bases each). With 2 bases removed from V and 16 bases from J, the gap between germline ends came to 18 bases. Looked up from germline, CDR1 is SNHLY and CDR2 is FYNNEI. The CDR3 covers 13 residues. The CDR3 region is CASSESGRDREFF. The CDR3 DNA is TGTGCCAGCAGTGAAAGCGGCCGAGACAGAGAATTCTTC.

This chain joins TRBV7-3 and TRBJ2-7; the D call may be TRBD1 or TRBD2 (6 bases each). Germline CDR1 SGHTA, CDR2 FQGTGA. Trimming took off 1 base at V and 6 bases at J, with 10 bases between the two ends. The CDR3 is 13 residues long. This CDR3 is CASSLNEGGEQYF. The DNA for the CDR3 is TGTGCCAGCAGCTTAAATGAGGGGGGCGAGCAGTACTTC.

This clonotype has only a few counts. The chain recombines TRBV4-1 with TRBJ2-7; D is unresolved. The CDR3 runs to 16 residues. CDR1 is MGHRA, CDR2 YSYEKL, per germline. The V gene lost 0 bases and the J gene lost 5 bases, with 17 bases spanning the gap. In DNA form, the CDR3 reads TGCGCCAGCAGCCAAGAATTCCGGCCGAGCTACCACGAGCAGTACTTC. Amino acids: CASSQEFRPSYHEQYF.

The J gene is TRBJ1-2, the V gene TRBV10-2; D is perhaps TRBD1 (5 bases). V dropped 8 bases and J dropped 4 bases, with 20 bases sitting between them. Germline V CDR1 and CDR2: WSHSY, SAAADI. The CDR3 totals 15 residues. The CDR3 loop is CASSLQNSGPYGYTF. The CDR3 region has the DNA TGCGCCAGCTCTCTCCAAAACTCGGGGCCCTATGGCTACACCTTC.

The chain has TRBV6-1 and TRBJ2-7; tentatively, D is TRBD1 or TRBD2 (5 bases each). Trimming stripped 6 bases from V and 2 bases from J, with 14 bases between. Germline assignment: CDR1 MNHNS and CDR2 SASEGT. The CDR3 contains 14 residues. The CDR3 loop reads CASRSGSGPYEQYF. The DNA of the CDR3 is TGTGCCAGCAGGTCAGGGTCGGGGCCCTACGAGCAGTACTTC.